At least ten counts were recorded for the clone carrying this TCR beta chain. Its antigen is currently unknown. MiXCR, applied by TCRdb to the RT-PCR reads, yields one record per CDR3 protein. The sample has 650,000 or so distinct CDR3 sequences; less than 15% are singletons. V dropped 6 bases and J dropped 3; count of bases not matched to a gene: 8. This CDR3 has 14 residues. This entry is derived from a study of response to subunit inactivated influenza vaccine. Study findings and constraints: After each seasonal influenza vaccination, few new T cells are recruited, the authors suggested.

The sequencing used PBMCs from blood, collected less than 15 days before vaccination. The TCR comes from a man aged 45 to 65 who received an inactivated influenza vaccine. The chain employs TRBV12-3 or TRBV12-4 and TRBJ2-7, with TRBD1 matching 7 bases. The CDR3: CASSPTGEYYEQYF. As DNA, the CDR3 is TGTGCCAGCAGCCCTACAGGGGAGTACTACGAGCAGTACTTC.